This entry concerns a single T cell receptor (beta chain). Its antigen is currently unknown. The data derive from a study of ipilimumab plus nivolumab after autologous stem cell transplantation. Study context: The DLBCL cohort had primary refractory and relapsed disease, with 18-month progression-free survival of around 86% and 29%. The study's findings and limits: The authors say TCR, Treg and microbiome findings warrant further study.

Ipilimumab, 1 mg/kg, started 14 to 28 days after autologous transplant. Trimming at V came to 2 bases and at J to 5 bases, leaving 4 bases not matched to a gene. This CDR3 region has 15 residues. Germline CDR1 and CDR2: SGHRS and YFSETQ. Sequencing used immunoSEQ multiplex PCR; TCRdb keeps in-frame clones, though not all of them. Here the sample spans roughly 11,000 clones, 69% being singletons. This chain connects TRBV5-1 to TRBJ1-6; 7 bases are a match to TRBD1. The clonotype was recovered from a male donor with diffuse large B-cell lymphoma. Sequenced material: PBMCs, taken in a trial of ipilimumab plus nivolumab as post-transplant consolidation. CDR3 bases: TGCGCCAGCAGCTTAGGGACAGATGATAATTCACCCCTCCACTTT. It codes for CASSLGTDDNSPLHF.